One and the same sample provided the 9 T cell receptor beta chains below, sequenced in a study of radiotherapy plus CTLA-4 blockade in lung cancer. Assay: immunoSEQ multiplex PCR; the TCRdb copy retains only in-frame clones and omits some. The data show 100,000 or so clones, about 80% seen once. Sequences were derived from peripheral blood, sampled from a patient treated with radiotherapy plus ipilimumab. The receptors originated from a human donor with non-small cell lung cancer that progressed on radiotherapy plus ipilimumab.

This clone came up a few times. J is TRBJ2-7 and V is TRBV18; TRBD1 matches at 9 bases. V shed 6 bases, J shed 5 bases, and the junction held 2 bases outside the gene matches. From germline, CDR1 is KGHSH and CDR2 LQKENI. The CDR3 is 12 amino acids. The CDR3 nucleotides are TGTGCCAGCTCCCGGGACAGGGACGAGCAGTACTTC. Protein sequence: CASSRDRDEQYF.

This chain links TRBV4-1 with TRBJ2-7; 10 bases fit TRBD1. The V gene's germline CDR1 is MGHRA and CDR2 YSYEKL. CDR3 length: 14 amino acids. V trimming: 3 bases; J trimming: 4 bases; junction bases outside the gene matches: 3. The CDR3 DNA is TGCGCCAGCAGCCAGGACAGGGGGGCATACGAGCAGTACTTC. Protein product: CASSQDRGAYEQYF.

The J gene is TRBJ1-1, the V gene TRBV5-1, with TRBD1 as a possible D gene (6 bases). The V and J ends lost 0 bases and 5 bases respectively, with 14 bases between them. Germline V gives CDR1 SGHRS, CDR2 YFSETQ. There are 15 residues in the CDR3. The CDR3 region is CASSLGKGGWTEAFF. The DNA for the CDR3 is TGCGCCAGCAGCTTGGGAAAGGGGGGATGGACTGAAGCTTTCTTT. The complete variable domain, with remaining parts taken from reference TRBV5-1 and TRBJ1-1, reads KAGVTQTPRYLIKTRGQQVTLSCSPISGHRSVSWYQQTPGQGLQFLFEYFSETQRNKGNFPGRFSGRQFSNSRSEMNVSTLELGDSALYLCASSLGKGGWTEAFFGQGTRLTVV.

The chain couples TRBV27 to TRBJ2-6; D gene uncertain. The V end lost 8 bases, the J end lost 0 bases, and 8 bases lay between the germline ends. The CDR3 is made up of 14 amino acids. The germline gives CDR1 MNHEY, CDR2 SMNVEV (reference sequence). The CDR3: CASRRVSGANVLTF. CDR3 DNA: TGTGCCAGCCGAAGAGTCTCTGGGGCCAACGTCCTGACTTTC.

This clone was seen only once. The rearrangement uses TRBV7-2 and TRBJ2-2; a possible D gene is TRBD1 (6 bases). The CDR3 totals 13 residues. V shed 3 bases and J shed 7 bases, with 9 bases lying between them. Germline-derived CDR1 and CDR2 are SGHTA and FQGNSA. CDR3 sequence (DNA): TGTGCCAGCAGCTTGAACAGGGACGGGGAGCTGTTTTTT. Its translation is CASSLNRDGELFF.

This clone was seen a few times. The genes are TRBV6-1 and TRBJ1-1, with D possibly matching TRBD1 (6 bases). In germline, CDR1 is MNHNS, CDR2 SASEGT. The CDR3 is 15 amino acids. V shed 5 bases and J shed 0 bases, with 13 bases lying between them. CDR3: CASSTNRVMNTEAFF. The CDR3 coding sequence is TGTGCCAGCAGTACTAACAGGGTTATGAACACTGAAGCTTTCTTT.

This chain joins TRBV7-9 and TRBJ2-5; TRBD1 matches 7 bases. CDR1 and CDR2 from the germline V gene are SEHNR and FQNEAQ (reference sequence). The CDR3 is made up of 14 amino acids. With V trimmed by 5 bases and J by 2 bases, 5 bases remained unmatched. DNA for the CDR3: TGTGCCAGCAGCGCCTCAGGGGGACAAGAGACCCAGTACTTC. It is translated as CASSASGGQETQYF.

The rearrangement uses TRBV7-2 and TRBJ2-1, with 13 bases identical to TRBD2. The CDR3 extends over 15 amino acids. V was pared by 5 bases and J by 9 bases, with 7 bases of the junction left unmatched. The germline CDR1 and CDR2 sequences are SGHTA and FQGNSA. The CDR3 sequence: CASSLTSGGFGEQFF. CDR3 in DNA: TGTGCCAGCAGCCTGACTAGCGGGGGGTTTGGTGAGCAGTTCTTC.

This clone was seen only once. The genes are TRBV7-9 and TRBJ1-6; D gene ambiguous. Germline loops: CDR1 SEHNR, CDR2 FQNEAQ (reference sequence). The CDR3 runs to 13 residues. Trimming shortened V by 0 bases and J by 14 bases, and 11 bases separated the two germline ends. CDR3 residues: CASSLAGGETLHF. CDR3 sequence (DNA): TGTGCCAGCAGCTTAGCGGGTGGGGAAACCCTCCACTTT.